The following is a T cell receptor (beta chain) sequence with its context. The record originates from a study of T cells in tumors after PD-1 blockade. Sequenced by immunoSEQ multiplex PCR; TCRdb stores in-frame clones only, minus some. The sample has 60,000 to 65,000 clones; 74% are singletons. This clonotype was sampled from a human donor with basal cell carcinoma. This material consisted of PBMCs, taken after anti-PD-1 treatment.

CDR3 amino acids: CASSRGQGAYNEQFF. DNA of the CDR3: TGTGCCAGCAGCCGTGGACAGGGGGCTTACAATGAGCAGTTCTTC. V usage is TRBV14 and J usage is TRBJ2-1; TRBD1 matches at 11 bases. This CDR3 is built from 15 residues. CDR1 and CDR2 from the germline V gene are SGHDN and FVKESK. V trimming: 4 bases; J trimming: 4 bases; junction bases outside the gene matches: 3. The variable domain in full, with the rest retrieved from reference TRBV14 and TRBJ2-1, is EAGVTQFPSHSVIEKGQTVTLRCDPISGHDNLYWYRRVMGKEIKFLLHFVKESKQDESGMPNNRFLAERTGGTYSTLKVQPAELEDSGVYFCASSRGQGAYNEQFFGPGTRLTVL.